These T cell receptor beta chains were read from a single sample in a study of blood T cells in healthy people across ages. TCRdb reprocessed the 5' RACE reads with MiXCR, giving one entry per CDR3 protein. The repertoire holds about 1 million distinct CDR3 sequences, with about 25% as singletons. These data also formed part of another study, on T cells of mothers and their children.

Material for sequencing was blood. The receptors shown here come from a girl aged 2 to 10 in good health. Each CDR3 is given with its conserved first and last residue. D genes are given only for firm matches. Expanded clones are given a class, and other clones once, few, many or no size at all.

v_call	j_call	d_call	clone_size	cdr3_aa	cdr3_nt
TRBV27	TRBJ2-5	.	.	CASSYRAVRPQETQYF	TGTGCCAGCAGTTATCGAGCCGTGAGACCCCAAGAGACCCAGTACTTC
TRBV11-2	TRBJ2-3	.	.	CASSETDGQLRQYF	TGTGCCAGCAGCGAAACGGACGGCCAATTAAGGCAGTATTTT
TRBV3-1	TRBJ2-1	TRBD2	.	CASSQRGLAPISGSYNEQFF	TGTGCCAGCAGCCAGAGGGGACTAGCGCCAATATCCGGCTCCTACAATGAGCAGTTCTTC
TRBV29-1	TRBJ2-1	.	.	CSVFLGREQFF	TGCAGCGTTTTTCTGGGAAGGGAGCAGTTCTTC
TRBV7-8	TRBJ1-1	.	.	CASSTRTTRPDQAFF	TGTGCCAGCAGCACGCGCACGACAAGACCCGATCAAGCTTTCTTT
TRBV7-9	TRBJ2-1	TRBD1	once	CASSFEDRGLREQFF	TGTGCCAGCAGCTTTGAAGACAGGGGGCTCCGGGAGCAGTTCTTC
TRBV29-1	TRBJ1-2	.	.	CSVGDRPHGYTF	TGCAGCGTGGGAGACAGGCCCCATGGCTACACCTTC
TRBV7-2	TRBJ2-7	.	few	CASSLALRGTSSYEQYF	TGTGCCAGCAGCTTGGCTTTAAGGGGGACCTCCTCCTACGAGCAGTACTTC
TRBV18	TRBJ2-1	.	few	CASWHGGGNEQFF	TGTGCCAGCTGGCATGGAGGAGGGAATGAGCAGTTCTTC
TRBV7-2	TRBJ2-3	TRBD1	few	CASSSMTGYNADTQYF	TGTGCCAGCAGCTCCATGACAGGGTATAATGCAGATACGCAGTATTTT
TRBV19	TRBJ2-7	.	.	CASRTTSGTVEQYF	TGTGCCAGTAGGACGACTTCCGGGACTGTGGAGCAGTACTTC
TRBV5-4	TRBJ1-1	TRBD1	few	CASTSPGQYGGTEAFF	TGTGCCAGCACCTCACCGGGACAGTACGGGGGGACTGAAGCTTTCTTT
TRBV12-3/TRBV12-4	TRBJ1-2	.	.	CASSSSGDYGYTF	TGTGCCAGCAGTTCATCGGGGGACTATGGCTACACCTTC
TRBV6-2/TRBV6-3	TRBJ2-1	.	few	CASSYRFEGRPSVYNEQFF	TGTGCCAGCAGTTACCGTTTCGAAGGGAGGCCCTCTGTATACAATGAGCAGTTCTTC
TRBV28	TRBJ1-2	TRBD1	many	CASSLVQGQNYGYTF	TGTGCCAGCAGTTTGGTGCAGGGACAGAACTATGGCTACACCTTC
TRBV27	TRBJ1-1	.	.	CASSFLDSGEAFF	TGTGCCAGCAGTTTTTTGGACAGTGGTGAAGCTTTCTTT
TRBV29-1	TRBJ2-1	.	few	CSVTYNEQFF	TGCAGCGTGACTTACAATGAGCAGTTCTTC
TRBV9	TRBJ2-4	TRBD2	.	CASSYSGSAKNIQYF	TGTGCCAGCAGCTATAGCGGGAGCGCCAAAAACATTCAGTACTTC
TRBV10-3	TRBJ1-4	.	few	CAISDGGATNEKLFF	TGTGCCATCAGCGACGGTGGGGCAACTAATGAAAAACTGTTTTTT
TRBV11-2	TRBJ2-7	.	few	CASSLVLRKGEVGNSRTTYEQYF	TGTGCCAGCAGCTTAGTACTTCGCAAGGGCGAGGTGGGTAATTCCAGGACTACCTACGAGCAGTACTTC
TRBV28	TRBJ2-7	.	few	CASSLMDGDYEQYF	TGTGCCAGCAGTTTAATGGACGGGGACTACGAGCAGTACTTC
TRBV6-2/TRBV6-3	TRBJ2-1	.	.	CASSYQVNEQFF	TGTGCCAGCAGTTACCAGGTGAATGAGCAGTTCTTC
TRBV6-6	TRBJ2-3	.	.	CASTVRERDTQYF	TGTGCCAGCACCGTTAGGGAGCGGGATACGCAGTATTTT
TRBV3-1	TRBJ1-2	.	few	CASSQAGQLGGYTF	TGTGCCAGCAGCCAGGCAGGACAGCTGGGAGGCTACACCTTC
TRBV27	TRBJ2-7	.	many	CASSLSTTYEQYF	TGTGCCAGCAGTTTATCTACTACTTACGAGCAGTACTTC
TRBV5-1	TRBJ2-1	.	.	CASSLLPGEYDEQFF	TGCGCCAGCAGCCTGCTGCCGGGAGAGTATGATGAGCAGTTCTTC
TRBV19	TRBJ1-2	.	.	CASSITYYGYTF	TGTGCCAGTAGTATTACCTACTATGGCTACACCTTC
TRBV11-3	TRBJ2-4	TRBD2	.	CASSLRTSGRKDIQYF	TGTGCCAGCAGCTTGCGAACTAGCGGGAGGAAGGACATTCAGTACTTC
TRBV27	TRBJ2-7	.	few	CASSLGLSDKTGFYEQYF	TGTGCCAGCAGTTTAGGTCTGAGCGACAAGACAGGATTCTACGAGCAGTACTTC
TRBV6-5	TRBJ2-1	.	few	CASSYPRSRWGGTYNEQFF	TGTGCCAGCAGTTACCCCCGTTCAAGATGGGGAGGAACCTACAATGAGCAGTTCTTC
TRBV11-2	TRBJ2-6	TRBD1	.	CASSQRLDRVPSGANVLTF	TGTGCCAGCAGCCAAAGACTGGACAGGGTTCCCTCTGGGGCCAACGTCCTGACTTTC
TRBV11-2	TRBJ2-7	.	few	CASSSSVVEQYF	TGTGCCAGCAGTTCCTCGGTCGTCGAGCAGTACTTC
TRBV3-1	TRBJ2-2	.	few	CASSQNLERDTGELFF	TGTGCCAGCAGCCAGAACCTGGAGAGAGACACCGGGGAGCTGTTTTTT
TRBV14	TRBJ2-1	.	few	CASSQGSGEQFF	TGTGCCAGCAGCCAAGGGTCTGGGGAGCAGTTCTTC
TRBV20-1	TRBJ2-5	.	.	CSASGSPYEQCF	TGCAGTGCCTCCGGGTCCCCCTACGAGCAGTGCTTC
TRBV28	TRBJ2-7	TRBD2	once	CASSLTLAGTEQYF	TGTGCCAGCAGTTTAACGCTAGCGGGAACAGAGCAGTACTTC
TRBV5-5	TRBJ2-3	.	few	CASSLAGTFLIDTQYF	TGTGCCAGCAGCTTGGCGGGGACATTTTTAATAGATACGCAGTATTTT
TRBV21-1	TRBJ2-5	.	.	CASNLSGRQVLAVTQYF	TGTGCCAGCAACCTATCAGGGCGTCAAGTTCTAGCGGTGACCCAGTACTTC
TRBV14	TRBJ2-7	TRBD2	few	CASSQGAAGVEQYF	TGTGCCAGCAGCCAAGGAGCAGCGGGAGTCGAGCAGTACTTC
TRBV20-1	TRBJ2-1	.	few	CSARGEGSGEQFF	TGCAGTGCTAGGGGGGAAGGGTCCGGTGAGCAGTTCTTC
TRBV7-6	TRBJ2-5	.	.	CASSFLGLQETQYF	TGTGCCAGCAGCTTCTTAGGGCTCCAAGAGACCCAGTACTTC